This T cell receptor beta chain was identified in a study of identical twins. Study-wide results and caveats: Insertions were fewer in abundant cord blood beta clonotypes, whereas memory repertoires showed none of this pattern. Model-predicted out-of-frame TCR alpha sharing fell below observed values in monozygotic twins.

Per germline, CDR1 MNHNS and CDR2 SASEGT. The ends were cut back, 5 bases at V and 7 bases at J, with 14 bases in the middle. CDR3 length: 13 residues. This clonotype was counted a few times. What it binds is not known. Template switching introduced a universal primer site, and the cDNA bore unique molecular identifiers. TCRdb called the 5' RACE reads again in MiXCR, with one record for every CDR3 protein. Found here are about 220,000 distinct CDR3 sequences, over 5% of them singletons; the top ten hold 13% to 15%. The sample also formed part of further work on T cells expressing NK-cell markers. That work states: Most of the eight sequenced donors were classified as HCMV-seropositive, and one was classified as seronegative.

The sample was CD8+ T cells sorted from blood. The chain employs TRBV6-1 and TRBJ1-2; maybe TRBD1 (5 bases). The receptor comes from a woman between 18 and 29 years old in good health. CDR3 coding DNA: TGTGCCAGCAGTATCGGGCAGGGCAGTGGCTACACCTTC. Its translation: CASSIGQGSGYTF.